This record concerns one TCR beta chain sequence. As handled by the study authors: Nucleated cell number was recorded as an estimate derived from reference gene primer amplification. Assay used: immunoSEQ multiplex PCR; TCRdb lists only in-frame clones, some missing. V and J calls and clone size are those listed in that table; D and trimming were worked out from the DNA. The data hold some 80,000 clones, with 70% to 90% observed a single time. This record belongs to a study of blood T cell repertoires in COVID-19. In the study overall: Sample material is recorded as cDNA or gDNA derived from T cells, B-cell-depleted T cells, or PBMCs.

Seattle patient enrollment occurred during active infection, with longitudinal follow-up thereafter. This CDR3 spans 12 amino acids. V was shortened by 3 bases and J by 5 bases, with 8 bases between the two germline ends. Germline CDR1 is MNHNY and CDR2 is SVGAGI (reference sequence). The origin of this receptor is a man between 45 and 60 years old with COVID-19, enrolled during active disease. The genes are TRBV6-6 and TRBJ2-7; a possible D gene is TRBD2 (5 bases). Sequencing used peripheral blood. Written as DNA, the CDR3 is TGTGCCAGCAGTTATGCGGGCGACGAGCAGTACTTC. It specifies CASSYAGDEQYF.